The text below deals with one T cell receptor beta chain. Its specificity is not known. Data came from immunoSEQ multiplex PCR; TCRdb stores just in-frame clones and leaves some out. Of 80,000 to 95,000 clones listed, approximately 95% were seen once; the top ten hold around 1.1%. The data stem from a study of cytomegalovirus exposure and HLA in healthy donors. Study-wide points: The finding came from a later analysis; first-cohort TCR clusters tended to co-occur in the 90 to 150 validation repertoires. It was reported that the classifier diagnosed cytomegalovirus status with high specificity and sensitivity in both the original and validation cohorts. Most TCRs appeared rarely, but some public TCRs recurred in many donors. According to the study, around 150 TCR beta chains were cytomegalovirus-associated.

This CDR3 region has 14 residues. In germline, CDR1 is SGHAT, CDR2 FQDESV (reference sequence). The V end lost 0 bases, the J end lost 5 bases, and 10 bases lay between the germline ends. Sequencing input: PBMCs. This receptor was identified in a woman between 25 and 40 years old in good health and CMV-seropositive. This rearrangement joins TRBV11-1 to TRBJ2-5; possible D gene TRBD2, 6 bases. Written as DNA, the CDR3 is TGTGCCAGCAGCTTAGCGGGGGAGGAGGAGACCCAGTACTTC. It encodes CASSLAGEEETQYF.